This TCR beta chain was identified during a study of OX40 agonist ivuxolimab in advanced cancers. General observations from the study: The study found that CD8+ T cells averaged more expanded clones than CD4+.

The repertoire was sequenced with immunoSEQ multiplex PCR; TCRdb's copy has only in-frame clones and lacks some. Found here are more than 40,000 clones, 85% to 90% of them singletons; the top ten hold approximately 0.97%. This clone was seen a single time. Its antigen is as yet unknown. The source of this sequence is an adult with an advanced solid tumor such as melanoma, head and neck, liver or kidney cancer. The sequenced sample was CD4+ or CD8+ T cells sorted from blood, obtained in a trial of the OX40 agonist ivuxolimab.

In DNA, the CDR3 is TGTGCCAGCAGCATAAGAGGCCAATCCTACAATGAGCAGTTCTTC. This encodes CASSIRGQSYNEQFF. The chain uses TRBV11-2 and TRBJ2-1; D remains ambiguous. The CDR3 spans 15 residues. Germline V gene lookup returns CDR1 SGHAT and CDR2 FQNNGV. Between the trimmed V and J ends, which lost 5 bases and 1 base, there was a span of 12 bases.